Reported below is one T cell receptor beta chain. Its antigen remains undetermined. No base-level quality is on record; no much larger clone is a single base apart. The data derive from a study of cytomegalovirus exposure and HLA in healthy donors (dated by TCRdb to the late 2010s). For the study in its entirety: An earlier analysis of around 600 of the donors reported 250 to 300 Gb of sequence data and about 100 million unique TCR beta sequences from some 180 million T cells. Around 320 gigabases of sequencing data and approximately 80 million unique TCR sequences were included in an early release covering several hundred HLA-typed donors. Of the roughly 410 genotyped donors, less than 90% were placed in the genetic ancestry cluster associated with self-reported Caucasian donors. The study aimed to test whether signatures of past pathogen exposure could be identified by cataloging public T cell receptors. The T cell repertoires of some 670 subjects were profiled by immunosequencing and related to cytomegalovirus serostatus. In addition to the first cohort of 666 subjects, a separate validation cohort of approximately 130 different subjects was used. To predict cytomegalovirus infection status, the study brought together high-throughput TCR immunosequencing, statistical association of individual TCRs with disease status, and machine learning. A later analysis re-examined previously published TCR beta repertoires from around 670 donors and added high-resolution HLA genotyping to investigate patterns of TCR occurrence. Rather than using new phenotypic data, the later analysis identified candidate immune exposures from TCR beta sequences and from how often those sequences occurred across donors. To decide whether each TCR beta V gene segment behaved as functional or pseudogenic, an earlier analysis of approximately 590 of the donors relied on high-throughput TCR beta sequencing. Donor age, sex, ethnicity and CMV serostatus were compiled together with the repertoire data. Genome-wide SNP genotypes for about 55% of the roughly 670 donors were used in a later genetic analysis, which treated that subset as a discovery cohort. All discovery cohort repertoires had been generated on a single sequencing platform. HLA typing covered class I and class II loci at four-digit resolution. The number of donors typed differed by locus, with about 629-630 for A, B, C, DRB1 and DQB1, approximately 500 for DQA1, about 610 for DPA1, and 472 for DPB1. A handful of DR-DQ haplotypes were handled as single units for association and clustering because linkage in the cohort was strong. Across around 400 genotyped donors of the cohort, an average of 235,054 unique TCR beta nucleotide sequences per donor were sequenced, and 15% to 20% of those sequences were non-productive. The paper as a whole reports these results and caveats: A later analysis associated 17,000 or so TCR beta sequences with specific HLA alleles at a false discovery rate of 0.05. The study gave a list of roughly 150 TCR beta chains associated with cytomegalovirus. The authors suggested that the approach could potentially be generalized to other disease states and immunological phenotypes. Strong co-occurrence of HLA alleles, especially DR and DQ, made assigning TCR associations to individual alleles difficult. Presence/absence analyses assumed roughly uniform sequencing depth across donors, an assumption that may not hold. The classifier was reported to diagnose cytomegalovirus status with high specificity and sensitivity in both the original and validation cohorts. Immune exposure information for the cohort was limited to CMV serostatus. Across donors, most TCR sequences were observed very rarely, whereas some public TCRs were present in many individuals. In a later analysis, HLA-associated TCR beta chains were found to be more clonally expanded and to have lower generation probabilities than equally common non-associated chains. Because counts were too low, under 20 rarely observed V segments, including chromosome 9 orphons, were left out of the earlier analysis of about 500 of the donors. In a later analysis, most CMV-associated TCR beta chains were found to appear HLA-restricted, with HLA associations seemingly driven largely by CMV exposure. A further reported finding was that TCR beta sequences accurately predicted the HLA-A and HLA-B alleles for most subjects in the first cohort. Because HLA typing was unavailable for some donors at each locus, only the typed subset was used in association tests. The 87-base-pair reads could not distinguish some IMGT-functional V segments, including TRBV6-2 and TRBV6-3, so those segments were excluded. In vitro tests confirmed that a few of the cytomegalovirus-associated TCR beta chains recognize cytomegalovirus antigens. V-gene and J-gene trimming of TCR beta chains was associated with a missense DCLRE1C variant in a later genetic analysis, and the association was replicated in an independent cohort. An earlier analysis of approximately 540 of the donors showed that most TCR beta V segments appeared in productive rearrangements either about 87% or about 30% of the time, which broadly matched IMGT annotations. In this cohort, only TCR beta chains were sequenced, and detectable features were limited by the absence of alpha or paired-chain data. A cluster of highly shared sequence variants was judged likely to be a technical artifact of the sequencing pipeline. In a later analysis, the rate of TCR association differed among HLA loci, with DRB1 alleles having the most associated TCRs and HLA-C alleles having the fewest. According to a later analysis, parvovirus B19, influenza, CMV and Epstein-Barr virus appeared linked to several top co-occurrence clusters. Linkage disequilibrium might explain the correlated functional status among segregating V segments, but an unknown experimental factor could not be excluded. A later genetic analysis reported fewer N-insertions in productive TCRs among donors in an Asian-associated ancestry cluster than the roughly 700-donor mean.

Library creation used the immunoSEQ multiplex PCR assay. For the multiplex PCR, a mixture combining 60 forward primers for TCR Vbeta segments and 13 reverse primers for TCR Jbeta segments was used. The CDR3 region of rearranged TCR beta genes was amplified from genomic DNA with a multiplex PCR assay. On the Illumina HiSeq System, the amplified TCR beta libraries were sequenced as 87-base-pair reads. In the source study's methods: Across the roughly 670 repertoires, a later analysis counted 60 million to 90 million unique TCR beta chains, roughly 11 million of which were shared by at least two donors. A nearest-neighbor algorithm error-corrected the raw reads and collapsed the reads into unique sequences, merging closely related sequences to remove PCR and sequencing errors. To assign V, D and J gene segments, CDR3 sequences were aligned to IMGT reference sequences. Each retained sequence needed at least a six-nucleotide match to both a V gene segment and a J gene segment. A rearrangement counted as productive if the CDR3 had no stop codons and remained in frame with V and J, and every other rearrangement counted as non-productive. Following IMGT convention, CDR3 was defined as the stretch from the second conserved V-encoded cysteine to the conserved J-encoded phenylalanine. In an earlier analysis of more than 550 of the donors, sequences lacking an unambiguous match to a single V gene segment were excluded. In an earlier analysis of 450 to 750 of the donors, a V segment was called functional when productive rearrangements were above 56.7%, and segregating when the standard deviation between donors exceeded 5%. A statistical classification framework was built to diagnose cytomegalovirus status from the catalog of TCR beta chain sequences. In a later analysis, V and J genes were assigned by comparing TCR nucleotide sequences against IMGT/GENE-DB human TR gene sequences. The TCRdist pipeline was used in a later analysis to assign CDR3 sequences and most-parsimonious VDJ recombination scenarios. A later analysis defined each TCR beta chain by its CDR3 amino acid sequence plus V-gene family, and excluded reads lacking a unique V-gene family. In a later analysis, 450 to 600 highly shared, low-generation-probability nucleotide sequences were removed to address suspected cross-contamination and a sequencing artifact. For each public chain, a later analysis derived a clonal expansion index from normalized ranks of inferred template counts within each repertoire. In a later analysis, generation probabilities were computed using a VDJ recombination model fitted to out-of-frame rearrangements, and the results were checked against IGoR. In a later analysis, hypergeometric tests were used to score TCR-TCR, TCR-HLA and TCR-CMV co-occurrence, with a repertoire-size bias correction applied to TCR pairs. In a later analysis, false discovery rates were estimated by permuting HLA or CMV assignments 20 times. In a later analysis, co-occurring TCRs were grouped using DBSCAN, and TCRdist sequence similarity was added for clustering within HLA-allele-positive subsets. For co-occurrence clustering, repertoires with fewer than 30,000 or more than 120,000 public chains were excluded, along with 5 or 6 repertoires with anomalous nucleotide sharing. Entries here come from immuneACCESS through TCRdb and include only in-frame sequences with V and J called. Some clones fail to appear in such tables; in the studies checked, an unresolved V gene covers under half of the shortfall, and the cause of the remainder is unknown. V and J calls and clone size are given by that table; D and trimming were obtained from the DNA. The sample has fewer than 150,000 clones on record, 60% to 85% of them singletons. The top ten constitute 2.5% to 3% of the sample.

CDR1 and CDR2, looked up from the germline V gene (reference sequence), are MNHEY and SMNVEV. The CDR3 holds 15 amino acids from the cysteine to the phenylalanine. Only the CDR3 region is kept as DNA, spanning 45 bases read in frame from base 1. V loses 3 bases of germline sequence and J loses 4 bases, and the interval between the two ends is 13 bases. The cohort consisted of hundreds of healthy bone marrow donors. At the time of sampling, all cohort members were nominally healthy, though unrecorded immune exposures were likely present. The donor was CMV seronegative and was included in the group of hundreds of seronegative cohort members. Each donor provided a peripheral blood sample, and peripheral blood mononuclear cells were used for TCR beta sequencing. The Qiagen DNeasy Blood Extraction Kit was used to extract genomic DNA from the blood cell samples.

Input material: PBMCs. The origin of this receptor is a male donor in good health and CMV-seronegative. Recombination linked TRBV27 to TRBJ2-1; TRBD2 is possibly the D segment (5 matching bases). In nucleotide form, the sequence is TGTGCCAGCAGTTTCCTCGGGGTAGAGTACAATGAGCAGTTCTTC. Translation gives CASSFLGVEYNEQFF.